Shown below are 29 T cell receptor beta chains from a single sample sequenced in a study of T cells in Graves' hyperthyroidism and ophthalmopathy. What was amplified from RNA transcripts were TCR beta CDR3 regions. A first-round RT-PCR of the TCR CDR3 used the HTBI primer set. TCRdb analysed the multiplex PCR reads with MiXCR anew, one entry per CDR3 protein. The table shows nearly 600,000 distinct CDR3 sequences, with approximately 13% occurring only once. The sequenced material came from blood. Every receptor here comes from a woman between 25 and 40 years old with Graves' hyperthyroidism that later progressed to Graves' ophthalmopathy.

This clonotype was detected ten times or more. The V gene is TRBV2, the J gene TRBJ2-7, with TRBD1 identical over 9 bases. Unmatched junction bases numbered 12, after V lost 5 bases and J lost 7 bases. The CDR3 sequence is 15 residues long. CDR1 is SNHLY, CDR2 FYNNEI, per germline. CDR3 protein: CASSNRDRALGEQYF. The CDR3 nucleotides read TGTGCCAGCAGTAACCGGGACAGGGCTCTGGGGGAGCAGTACTTC.

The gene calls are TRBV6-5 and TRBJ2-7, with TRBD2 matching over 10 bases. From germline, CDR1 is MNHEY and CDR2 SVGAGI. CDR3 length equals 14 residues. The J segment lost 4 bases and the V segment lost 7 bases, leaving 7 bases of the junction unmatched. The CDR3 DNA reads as TGTGCCAGCATTAAGACTAGCGGGCCATACGAGCAGTACTTC. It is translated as CASIKTSGPYEQYF.

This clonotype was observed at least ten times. CDR3 loop: CASSPGPAENLYNEQFF. The CDR3 nucleotides are TGTGCCAGCAGCCCCGGCCCCGCGGAGAACTTGTACAATGAGCAGTTCTTC. The chain couples TRBV11-3 to TRBJ2-1; D is ambiguous. CDR1 is SGHNT and CDR2 is YENEEA in the germline V gene. Between the trimmed V and J ends, which lost 5 bases and 4 bases, there was a span of 21 bases. This CDR3 has 17 residues.

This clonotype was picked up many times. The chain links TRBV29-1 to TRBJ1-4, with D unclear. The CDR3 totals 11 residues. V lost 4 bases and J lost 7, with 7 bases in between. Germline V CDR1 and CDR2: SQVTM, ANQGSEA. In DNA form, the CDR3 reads TGCAGCGTTGGGGAAGGTGAAAAACTGTTTTTT. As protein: CSVGEGEKLFF. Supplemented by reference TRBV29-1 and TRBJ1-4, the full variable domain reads SAVISQKPSRDICQRGTSLTIQCQVDSQVTMMFWYRQQPGQSLTLIATANQGSEATYESGFVIDKFPISRPNLTFSTLTVSNMSPEDSSIYLCSVGEGEKLFFGSGTQLSVL.

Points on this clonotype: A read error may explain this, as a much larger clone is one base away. The CDR3 loop reads CASSGTAGSDGHTF. The CDR3 region has the DNA TGTGCCAGCTCCGGGACAGCGGGTTCAGATGGCCACACCTTC. V usage is TRBV6-2 or TRBV6-3 and J usage is TRBJ1-2; 7 nucleotides agree with TRBD1. The length of the CDR3 is 14 residues. Germline-derived CDR1 and CDR2 are MNHEY and SVGEGT.

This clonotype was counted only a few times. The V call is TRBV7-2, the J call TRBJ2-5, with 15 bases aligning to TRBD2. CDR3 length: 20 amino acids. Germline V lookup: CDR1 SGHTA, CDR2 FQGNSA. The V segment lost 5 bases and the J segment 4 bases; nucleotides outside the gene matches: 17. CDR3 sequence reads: CASSQEGLAGLAGGGETQYF. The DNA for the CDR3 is TGTGCCAGCAGCCAAGAAGGCTTAGCGGGACTAGCGGGAGGAGGAGAGACCCAGTACTTC.

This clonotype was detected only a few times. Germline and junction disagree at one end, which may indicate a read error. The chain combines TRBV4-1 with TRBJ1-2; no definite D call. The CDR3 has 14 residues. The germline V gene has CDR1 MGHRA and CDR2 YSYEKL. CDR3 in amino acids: CASSQDGANYGCTF. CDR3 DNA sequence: TGCGCCAGCAGCCAAGATGGAGCGAACTATGGCTGCACCTTC.

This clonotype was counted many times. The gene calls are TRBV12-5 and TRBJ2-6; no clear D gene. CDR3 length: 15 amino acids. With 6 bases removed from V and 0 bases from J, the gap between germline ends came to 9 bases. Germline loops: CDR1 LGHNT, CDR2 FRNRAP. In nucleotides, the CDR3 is TGTGCTAGTGGCCTCAGGTCCTCTGGGGCCAACGTCCTGACTTTC. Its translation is CASGLRSSGANVLTF.

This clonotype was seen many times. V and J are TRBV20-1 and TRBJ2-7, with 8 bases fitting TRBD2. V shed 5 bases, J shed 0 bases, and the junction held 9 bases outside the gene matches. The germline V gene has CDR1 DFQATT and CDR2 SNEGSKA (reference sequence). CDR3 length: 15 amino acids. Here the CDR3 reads CSAHPSGRSSYEQYF. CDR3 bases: TGCAGTGCTCATCCTAGCGGGCGAAGCTCCTACGAGCAGTACTTC.

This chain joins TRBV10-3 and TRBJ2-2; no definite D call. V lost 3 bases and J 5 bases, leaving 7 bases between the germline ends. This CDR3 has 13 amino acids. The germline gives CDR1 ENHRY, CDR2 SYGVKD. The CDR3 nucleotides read TGTGCCATCAGTGATGATGGTACCGGGGAGCTGTTTTTT. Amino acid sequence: CAISDDGTGELFF.

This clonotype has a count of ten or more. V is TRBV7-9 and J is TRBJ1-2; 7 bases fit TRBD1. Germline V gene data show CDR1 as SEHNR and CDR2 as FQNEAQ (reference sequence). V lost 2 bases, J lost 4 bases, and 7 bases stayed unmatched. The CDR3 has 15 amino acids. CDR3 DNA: TGTGCCAGCAGCTTATCGACAGGGTCTGGCTATGGCTACACCTTC. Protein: CASSLSTGSGYGYTF.

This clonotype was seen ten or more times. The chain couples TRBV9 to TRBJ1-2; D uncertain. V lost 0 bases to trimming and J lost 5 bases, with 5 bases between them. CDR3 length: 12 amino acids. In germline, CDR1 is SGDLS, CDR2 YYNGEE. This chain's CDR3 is CASSVEGYGYTF. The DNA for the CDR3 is TGTGCCAGCAGCGTAGAAGGGTATGGCTACACCTTC. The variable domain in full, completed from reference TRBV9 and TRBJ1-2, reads DSGVTQTPKHLITATGQRVTLRCSPRSGDLSVYWYQQSLDQGLQFLIQYYNGEERAKGNILERFSAQQFPDLHSELNLSSLELGDSALYFCASSVEGYGYTFGSGTRLTVV.

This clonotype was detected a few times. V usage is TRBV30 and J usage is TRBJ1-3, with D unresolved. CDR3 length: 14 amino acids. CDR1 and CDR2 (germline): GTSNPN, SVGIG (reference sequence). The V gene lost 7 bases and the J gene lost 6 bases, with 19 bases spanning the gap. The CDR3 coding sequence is TGTGCCTCCTGGGCGGAAGATAACATAAACACCATATATTTT. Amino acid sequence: CASWAEDNINTIYF.

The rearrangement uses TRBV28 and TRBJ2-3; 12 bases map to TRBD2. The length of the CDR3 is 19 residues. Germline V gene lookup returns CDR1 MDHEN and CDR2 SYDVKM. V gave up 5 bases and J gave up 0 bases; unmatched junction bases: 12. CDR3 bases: TGTGCCAGCAGTCCTCCGGGACTAGCGGGTTTCTCTAGCACAGATACGCAGTATTTT. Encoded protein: CASSPPGLAGFSSTDTQYF.

CDR3 loop: CAWDSGTRNQPQHF. The CDR3 DNA reads TGTGCCTGGGACTCCGGGACAAGAAATCAGCCCCAGCATTTT. The chain joins TRBV30 to TRBJ1-5; D might be TRBD1 (6 bases). The CDR3 spans 14 residues. Germline V gene lookup returns CDR1 GTSNPN and CDR2 SVGIG (reference sequence). V was clipped by 5 bases and J by 4 bases, with 15 bases between them. Based on the CDR3 plus reference TRBV30 and TRBJ1-5, the full variable domain is SQTIHQWPATLVQPVGSPLSLECTVEGTSNPNLYWYRQAAGRGLQLLFYSVGIGQISSEVPQNLSASRPQDRQFILSSKKLLLSDSGFYLCAWDSGTRNQPQHFGDGTRLSIL.

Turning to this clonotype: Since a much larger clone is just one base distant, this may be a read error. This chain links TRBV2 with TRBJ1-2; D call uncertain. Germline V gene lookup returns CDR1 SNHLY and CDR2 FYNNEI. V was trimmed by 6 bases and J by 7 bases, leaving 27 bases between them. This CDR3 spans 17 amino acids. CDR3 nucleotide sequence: TGTGCCAGCAGCCAAGGAGGAATAGGGTTGGCTGAGGCTGGCTACACCTTC. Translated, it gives CASSQGGIGLAEAGYTF.

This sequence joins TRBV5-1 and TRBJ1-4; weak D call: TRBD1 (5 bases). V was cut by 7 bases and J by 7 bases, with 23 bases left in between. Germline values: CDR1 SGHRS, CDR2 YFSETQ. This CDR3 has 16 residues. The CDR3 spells CASWDGPAFQGEKLFF. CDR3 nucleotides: TGCGCCAGCTGGGACGGCCCGGCCTTTCAGGGTGAAAAACTGTTTTTT.

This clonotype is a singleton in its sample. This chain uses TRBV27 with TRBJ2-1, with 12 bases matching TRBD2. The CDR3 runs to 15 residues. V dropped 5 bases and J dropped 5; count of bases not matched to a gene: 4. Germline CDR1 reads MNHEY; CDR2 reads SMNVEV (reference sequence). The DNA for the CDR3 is TGTGCCAGCAGTGACCTAGCGGGAGGGGACAATGAGCAGTTCTTC. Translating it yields CASSDLAGGDNEQFF.

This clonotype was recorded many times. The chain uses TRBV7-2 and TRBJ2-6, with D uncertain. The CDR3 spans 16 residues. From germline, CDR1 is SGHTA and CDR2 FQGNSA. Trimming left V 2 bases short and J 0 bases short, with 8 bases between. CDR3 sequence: CASSLRTASGANVLTF. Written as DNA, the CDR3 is TGTGCCAGCAGCTTACGTACCGCCTCTGGGGCCAACGTCCTGACTTTC. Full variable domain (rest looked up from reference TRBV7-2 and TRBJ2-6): GAGVSQSPSNKVTEKGKDVELRCDPISGHTALYWYRQSLGQGLEFLIYFQGNSAPDKSGLPSDRFSAERTGGSVSTLTIQRTQQEDSAVYLCASSLRTASGANVLTFGAGSRLTVL.

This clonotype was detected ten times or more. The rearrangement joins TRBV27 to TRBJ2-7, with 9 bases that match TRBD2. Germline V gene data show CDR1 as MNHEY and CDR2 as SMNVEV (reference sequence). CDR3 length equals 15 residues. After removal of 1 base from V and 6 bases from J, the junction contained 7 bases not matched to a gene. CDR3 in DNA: TGTGCCAGCAGTTTATTGCGGGAGGGCCTCTCCGAGCAGTACTTC. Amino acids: CASSLLREGLSEQYF.

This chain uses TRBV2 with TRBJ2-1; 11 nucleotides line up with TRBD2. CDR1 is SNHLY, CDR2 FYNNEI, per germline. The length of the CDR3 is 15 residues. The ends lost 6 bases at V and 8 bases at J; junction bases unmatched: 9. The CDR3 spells CASSPTSGSLYEQFF. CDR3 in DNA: TGTGCCAGCAGCCCTACTAGCGGGAGTCTGTATGAGCAGTTCTTC.

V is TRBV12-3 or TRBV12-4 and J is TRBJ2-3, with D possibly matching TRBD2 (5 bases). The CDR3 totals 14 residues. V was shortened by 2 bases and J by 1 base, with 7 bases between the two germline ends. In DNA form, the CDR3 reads TGTGCCAGCAGTTTAAACGGGGGCACAGATACGCAGTATTTT. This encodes CASSLNGGTDTQYF.

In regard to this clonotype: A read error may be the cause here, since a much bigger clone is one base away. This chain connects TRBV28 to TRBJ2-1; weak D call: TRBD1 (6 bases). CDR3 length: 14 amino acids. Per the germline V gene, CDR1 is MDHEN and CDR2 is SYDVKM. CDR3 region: CASSAPGDHNGQFF. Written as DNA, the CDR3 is TGTGCCAGCAGTGCCCCAGGGGATCACAATGGGCAGTTCTTC.

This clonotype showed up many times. The chain's CDR3 is CASSHGPTAQQFF. For the CDR3, the DNA is TGTGCCAGCAGCCACGGGCCCACGGCACAGCAGTTCTTC. V and J are TRBV14 and TRBJ2-1; D remains unclear. This CDR3 has 13 residues. In germline, CDR1 is SGHDN, CDR2 FVKESK. Trimming pared 3 bases from V and 11 bases from J, leaving 14 bases between.

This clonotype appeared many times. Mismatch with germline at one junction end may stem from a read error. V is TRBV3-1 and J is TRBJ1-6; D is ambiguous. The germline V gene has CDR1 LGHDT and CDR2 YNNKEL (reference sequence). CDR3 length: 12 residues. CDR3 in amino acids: CASSQGGRPTNF. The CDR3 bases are TGTGCCAGCAGCCAAGGCGGGCGGCCCACCAACTTT.

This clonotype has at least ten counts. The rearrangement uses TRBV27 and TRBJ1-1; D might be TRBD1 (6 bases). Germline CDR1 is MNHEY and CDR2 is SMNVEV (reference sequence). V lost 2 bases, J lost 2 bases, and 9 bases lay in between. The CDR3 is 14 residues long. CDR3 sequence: CASSLPGGNTEAFF. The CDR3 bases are TGTGCCAGCAGTTTACCCGGGGGCAACACTGAAGCTTTCTTT.

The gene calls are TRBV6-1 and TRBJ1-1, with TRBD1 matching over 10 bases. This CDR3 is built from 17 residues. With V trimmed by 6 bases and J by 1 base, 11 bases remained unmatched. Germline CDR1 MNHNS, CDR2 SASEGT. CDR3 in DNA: TGTGCCAGCAGCCCAACGGACAGGGGGGACGGGAACACTGAAGCTTTCTTT. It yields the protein CASSPTDRGDGNTEAFF.

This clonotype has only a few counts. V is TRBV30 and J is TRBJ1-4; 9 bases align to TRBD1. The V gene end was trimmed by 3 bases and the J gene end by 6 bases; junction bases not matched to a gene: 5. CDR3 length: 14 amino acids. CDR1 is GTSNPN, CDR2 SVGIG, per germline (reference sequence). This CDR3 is CAWSQQGADEKLFF. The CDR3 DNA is TGTGCCTGGAGCCAACAGGGGGCGGATGAAAAACTGTTTTTT.

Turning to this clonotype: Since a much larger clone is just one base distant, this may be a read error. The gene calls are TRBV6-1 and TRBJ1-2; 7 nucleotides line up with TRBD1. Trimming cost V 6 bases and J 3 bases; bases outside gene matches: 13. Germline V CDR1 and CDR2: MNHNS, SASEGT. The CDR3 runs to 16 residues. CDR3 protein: CASRDYRDRADYGYTF. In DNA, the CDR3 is TGTGCCAGCAGGGACTACCGGGACAGAGCTGACTATGGCTACACCTTC.